This T cell receptor beta chain was documented in a study of PD-L1 blockade in urothelial cancer. Study background: Previous chemotherapy exposure amounted to 0 to 3 regimens for patients. Blood gave a median about 150,000 T cells. Analyzed time points were 3 weeks (second dose) and 6 weeks after therapy began.

The data were produced by immunoSEQ multiplex PCR, yet TCRdb's version contains in-frame clones alone and is incomplete. Of roughly 130,000 clones listed, 70% to 85% are singletons. Germline loops: CDR1 MDHEN, CDR2 SYDVKM. This CDR3 has 14 amino acids. V was clipped by 7 bases and J by 3 bases; unmatched bases: 4. This sample's time point: pretreatment peripheral blood. Sampling of each patient yielded between 1 and 8 specimens, collected pretreatment and on-treatment. The chain joins TRBV28 to TRBJ2-7, with TRBD2 identical over 12 bases. This material consisted of PBMCs, taken around atezolizumab (anti-PD-L1) treatment. The clonotype originates from a middle-aged man with urothelial cancer. This CDR3 reads CASISTSGSYEQYF. The CDR3 DNA reads TGTGCCAGCATCTCGACTAGCGGGAGCTACGAGCAGTACTTC.